This TCR beta chain was recovered during a study of cytomegalovirus exposure and HLA in healthy donors. The study ran its PCR with 60 Vbeta and 13 Jbeta primers. Generated by immunoSEQ multiplex PCR, the TCRdb table keeps only in-frame clones and is missing some. The table shows around 200,000 clones, with less than 90% occurring only once. The sequencing sample was made of PBMCs. The origin of this receptor is a woman in her 30s in good health and CMV-seronegative.

This CDR3 reads CASSSPSGGVNEQFF. The DNA for the CDR3 is TGTGCCAGCAGCTCTCCTAGCGGGGGAGTCAATGAGCAGTTCTTC. V is TRBV5-4 and J is TRBJ2-1; 10 bases line up with TRBD2. Trimming cost V 3 bases and J 6 bases; bases outside gene matches: 6. Per the germline V gene, CDR1 is SGHNT and CDR2 is YYREEE (reference sequence). CDR3 length equals 15 residues.